The clone carrying this TCR beta chain was picked up one time. CDR1 and CDR2 (germline): MNHEY, SVGEGT. The ends lost 2 bases at V and 6 bases at J; junction bases unmatched: 3. The CDR3 covers 15 residues. The entry originates in a study of blood T cell repertoires in COVID-19. Assignment of participants to cohorts was predicated upon participant-reported clinical history. TCRdb's copy holds only in-frame clones and misses some; the assay was immunoSEQ multiplex PCR. The sample includes roughly 240,000 clones, approximately 90% of them seen just once. The receptor was derived from a woman between 35 and 50 years old with acute COVID-19. Sample: PBMCs or T cells enriched from blood (not recorded which). The chain employs TRBV6-2 or TRBV6-3 and TRBJ1-6; 8 nucleotides align to TRBD1. The CDR3 DNA is TGTGCCAGCAGTTACCGTGACAGGGGTAATTCACCCCTCCACTTT. It yields the protein CASSYRDRGNSPLHF.